This paragraph reports one TCR beta chain. Its antigen is not known. Together with a sample-barcoded 5' primer, a J-beta primer mix was included in a second PCR lasting about 6 to 11 cycles. From the 5' RACE reads, TCRdb called clonotypes with MiXCR, one entry per CDR3 protein. The data contain 700,000 to 900,000 distinct CDR3 sequences, around 25% of them seen just once; the ten biggest clones take up over 2.5%. The data belong to a study of blood T cells in healthy people across ages. The study's findings and limits: TCR beta diversity per million T cells fell roughly linearly with age. Among long-lived donors, naive CD4+ cells were more numerous and diversity higher than in aged donors.

V was cut by 0 bases and J by 5 bases, with 10 bases left in between. This CDR3 spans 14 amino acids. The germline gives CDR1 MGHRA, CDR2 YSYEKL. These data also formed part of another study, on T cells of mothers and their children. That source adds: The second PCR's M1S primer added sample barcodes and 2-4 random nucleotides. The shaping of TCR recombination output by thymic selection is similar in related and unrelated pairs.

The specimen sequenced was blood. This receptor was identified in a boy between 5 and 17 years old in good health. The chain uses TRBV4-1 and TRBJ2-5, with a weak D call TRBD2 (6 bases). The CDR3: CASSQEERGETQYF. DNA for the CDR3: TGCGCCAGCAGCCAAGAGGAACGGGGGGAGACCCAGTACTTC.